A single sample gave rise to the 24 T cell receptor beta chains below, sequenced in a study of CD8+CD57+ T cells in acquired aplastic anemia. According to the study, genomic DNA was the template for TCR beta VDJ and CDR3 profiling. Using its own MiXCR run on the reads, TCRdb lists one record per CDR3 protein. In the table there are approximately 380,000 distinct CDR3 sequences, roughly 64% of which are singletons. Sequencing was performed on sorted CD4+, CD8+, or CD8+CD57+ T cells (not recorded which) from PBMCs. These receptors were collected from a human donor in good health, serving as a control.

This sequence joins TRBV7-7 and TRBJ1-1; the D gene is possibly TRBD1 (5 bases). Trimming cost V 2 bases and J 7 bases, with 11 bases left between them. In germline, CDR1 is SSHAT, CDR2 FNYEAQ (reference sequence). This CDR3 region has 13 residues. CDR3 in DNA: TGTGCCAGCAGCTTAACAGGAAATAGTGAAGCTTTCTTT. This codes for CASSLTGNSEAFF.

In this sample, this clonotype turned up once. The chain carries TRBV7-2 and TRBJ2-6; D possibly corresponds to TRBD2 (5 bases). CDR1 is SGHTA, CDR2 FQGNSA, per germline. The germline V and J ends were trimmed by 0 bases and 1 base, with 10 bases remaining between them. The CDR3 consists of 17 residues. The CDR3 DNA follows: TGTGCCAGCAGCTTAGCGTTCGGGAAGTCTGGGGCCAACGTCCTGACTTTC. This translates into CASSLAFGKSGANVLTF.

This clonotype has a handful of counts. V gene TRBV12-3 or TRBV12-4 combines with J gene TRBJ2-3; no clear D gene. Trimming stripped 5 bases from V and 11 bases from J, with 14 bases between. This CDR3 has 12 residues. The CDR3 reads CASSQRRNEQYF. The DNA of the CDR3 is TGTGCCAGCAGTCAGAGACGGAATGAGCAGTATTTT.

The CDR3 bases are TGTGCCAGCAGCTTACCCGTGGGACTAGTAGAGAATGAGCAGTTCTTC. This codes for CASSLPVGLVENEQFF. V is TRBV7-3 and J is TRBJ2-1, with 8 bases fitting TRBD2. From germline, CDR1 is SGHTA and CDR2 FQGTGA. CDR3 length: 16 amino acids. Trimming at V came to 2 bases and at J to 7 bases, leaving 10 bases not matched to a gene.

This chain connects TRBV20-1 to TRBJ2-7; 16 nucleotides agree with TRBD2. V was pared by 0 bases and J by 2 bases, with 4 bases of the junction left unmatched. CDR3 length equals 17 residues. Germline V lookup: CDR1 DFQATT, CDR2 SNEGSKA (reference sequence). CDR3 loop: CSARDRGTSGGAYEQYF. The CDR3 DNA reads TGCAGTGCTAGAGATAGGGGGACTAGCGGGGGGGCCTACGAGCAGTACTTC.

This clonotype came up many times. This chain joins TRBV20-1 and TRBJ1-4; possibly TRBD1 for D (6 bases). Trimming took off 1 base at V and 4 bases at J, with 13 bases between the two ends. This CDR3 is built from 15 residues. Germline V CDR1 and CDR2: DFQATT, SNEGSKA (reference sequence). The DNA of the CDR3 is TGCAGTGCTAGAGGACAGGCGGCGCTTAATGAAAAACTGTTTTTT. Protein product: CSARGQAALNEKLFF.

CDR3 amino acids: CASSEREGPYEQYF. CDR3 sequence (DNA): TGTGCCAGCAGCGAACGAGAGGGCCCCTACGAGCAGTACTTC. The J gene is TRBJ2-5, the V gene TRBV7-9; maybe TRBD2 (5 bases). The better agreement between TRBJ2-7 and the DNA end casts doubt on the J call. CDR3 length equals 14 residues. Germline V gene lookup returns CDR1 SEHNR and CDR2 FQNEAQ (reference sequence).

This clonotype was seen once. The chain carries TRBV12-3 or TRBV12-4 and TRBJ2-1; no definite D call. There are 11 residues in the CDR3. Trimming removed 3 bases from V and 10 bases from J, with 7 bases in between. CDR3 sequence: CASSFRSEQFF. The CDR3 DNA reads TGTGCCAGCAGTTTCCGAAGCGAGCAGTTCTTC.

Comments on this clonotype: One junction end does not reproduce the germline sequence, and a read error may be involved. The chain has TRBV3-1 and TRBJ2-1, with D possibly matching TRBD2 (5 bases). CDR3 length: 14 amino acids. Germline CDR1 and CDR2: LGHDT and YNNKEL (reference sequence). For the CDR3, the DNA is TGTGCCAGCAGCTTAGTTCGGGTTACCGGGGAGCTGTTCTTC. This gives the protein CASSLVRVTGELFF.

This clonotype was observed a single time. The rearrangement links TRBV5-4 to TRBJ2-3; TRBD2 is a possible D gene (6 bases). Trimming took 0 bases from V and 2 from J, leaving 13 bases between them. This CDR3 is built from 16 residues. Germline loops: CDR1 SGHNT, CDR2 YYREEE (reference sequence). Written as DNA, the CDR3 is TGTGCCAGCAGCTTGGTTGGGGGGTCTCCCACAGATACGCAGTATTTT. The encoded protein is CASSLVGGSPTDTQYF.

This clonotype was found once. The chain employs TRBV19 and TRBJ2-2; D unresolved. The CDR3 loop spans 15 amino acids. Germline values: CDR1 LNHDA, CDR2 SQIVND (reference sequence). V gave up 3 bases and J gave up 5 bases, with 13 bases separating them. The CDR3 spells CASSIERVGTGELFF. In DNA form, the CDR3 reads TGTGCCAGTAGTATTGAAAGGGTGGGGACCGGGGAGCTGTTTTTT.

As for this clonotype: The CDR3 does not end in the conserved phenylalanine or tryptophan, so this is likely a read error. No DNA is shown, since the ends of the CDR3 on it are uncertain; the CDR3 is the one TCRdb lists. The chain couples TRBV9 to TRBJ1-1; TRBD1, as called in the table, went unchecked against the DNA. CDR1 and CDR2 (germline): SGDLS, YYNGEE. The CDR3 extends over 13 residues, inclusive of both ends. The CDR3 sequence is CASSPDSNNSPLL.

V and J are TRBV7-2 and TRBJ1-1; D gene unclear. The CDR3 is 12 residues long. Germline V gene lookup returns CDR1 SGHTA and CDR2 FQGNSA. Trimming removed 8 bases at V and 0 bases at J, with 7 bases between. In DNA, the CDR3 is TGTGCCAGCCGAAGGGTGAACACTGAAGCTTTCTTT. It specifies CASRRVNTEAFF.

Note on this clonotype: Compared with germline, one end of the junction differs, possibly owing to a read error. The rearrangement uses TRBV24-1 and TRBJ2-7; 7 nucleotides agree with TRBD1. Per the germline V gene, CDR1 is KGHDR and CDR2 is SFDVKD. CDR3 length: 15 amino acids. The CDR3 nucleotides are TGTGCCAGCAGTGATTCGACAGGACAGGCCTTTCGGCAGTACTTC. It encodes CASSDSTGQAFRQYF.

With regard to this clonotype: The junction and the germline gene differ at one end; a read error may be behind it. J is TRBJ1-2 and V is TRBV7-6; a weak D match, TRBD1 (5 bases). CDR3 length: 13 amino acids. CDR1 SGHVS and CDR2 FNYEAQ come from the germline V gene. The CDR3 DNA reads TGTGCCAGCAGACTAGCCGGGGGGAATACGCAGACCTTT. It codes for CASRLAGGNTQTF.

The chain uses TRBV7-8 and TRBJ2-5; a possible D gene is TRBD2 (5 bases). CDR3 size: 14 residues. The V end lost 5 bases, the J end lost 13 bases, and 23 bases lay between the germline ends. Per the germline V gene, CDR1 is SGHVS and CDR2 is FQNEAQ. The CDR3 region is CASSPPETQDSRYF. The CDR3 region has the DNA TGTGCCAGCAGCCCGCCCGAGACCCAGGACTCCCGGTACTTC.

The table lists this clonotype with many counts. J is TRBJ1-5 and V is TRBV5-1, with unresolved D. Germline loops: CDR1 SGHRS, CDR2 YFSETQ. CDR3 size: 16 residues. Trimming pared 4 bases from V and 3 bases from J, leaving 17 bases between. The CDR3: CASSPTWSGYNQPQHF. For the CDR3, the DNA is TGCGCCAGCAGCCCAACCTGGTCCGGGTACAATCAGCCCCAGCATTTT.

The rearrangement joins TRBV5-1 to TRBJ2-7; unclear D gene. Trimming left V 2 bases short and J 11 bases short, with 14 bases between. The CDR3 is 12 amino acids. Germline CDR1 reads SGHRS; CDR2 reads YFSETQ. CDR3 sequence: CASSLEPYGKYF. As DNA, the CDR3 is TGCGCCAGCAGCTTAGAGCCCTACGGAAAGTACTTC.

V is TRBV15 and J is TRBJ2-1; 7 positions agree with TRBD2. In germline, CDR1 is LNHNV, CDR2 YYDKDF (reference sequence). The CDR3 runs 16 residues. J was trimmed by 13 bases and V by 2 bases; bases with no gene match: 17. The CDR3 DNA follows: TGTGCCACCAGCAGAACAGTTAGCGGGCTTCCAGAGACCCAGTTCTTC. Encoded protein: CATSRTVSGLPETQFF.

The CDR3 DNA reads as TGCGCCAGCAGCCAGGACAGGGGGCGACTCTACACCTTC. Its translation: CASSQDRGRLYTF. The J gene is TRBJ1-2, the V gene TRBV5-1; 11 bases match TRBD1. V dropped 4 bases and J dropped 10; count of bases not matched to a gene: 6. This CDR3 region has 13 residues. The germline gives CDR1 SGHRS, CDR2 YFSETQ.

This clonotype appeared a few times. This rearrangement joins TRBV19 to TRBJ1-1; D call uncertain. The germline V gene has CDR1 LNHDA and CDR2 SQIVND (reference sequence). V dropped 5 bases and J dropped 3 bases, with 16 bases sitting between them. This CDR3 region has 15 residues. CDR3 sequence reads: CASSHDRAWDTEAFF. The CDR3 region has the DNA TGTGCCAGTAGTCACGACCGAGCCTGGGACACTGAAGCTTTCTTT. Variable domain in full (rest from reference TRBV19 and TRBJ1-1): DGGITQSPKYLFRKEGQNVTLSCEQNLNHDAMYWYRQDPGQGLRLIYYSQIVNDFQKGDIAEGYSVSREKKESFPLTVTSAQKNPTAFYLCASSHDRAWDTEAFFGQGTRLTVV.

Notes on this clonotype: No conserved phenylalanine or tryptophan ends this CDR3, so it is likely a read error. The DNA is omitted, as the CDR3 cannot be located on it reliably, and the CDR3 follows TCRdb's listing. This rearrangement joins TRBV9 to TRBJ1-5; no DNA check was done on the table's D call, TRBD1. Including both end residues, the CDR3 is 13 amino acids long. Germline V gives CDR1 SGDLS, CDR2 YYNGEE. The chain's CDR3 is CASSGPYRDLNEI.

V and J are TRBV20-1 and TRBJ2-7; 7 bases line up with TRBD2. CDR1 DFQATT and CDR2 SNEGSKA come from the germline V gene (reference sequence). This CDR3 comprises 12 residues. J gave up 3 bases and V 3 bases, and 2 bases lay outside the gene matches. CDR3 sequence reads: CSARGGDYEQYF. The CDR3 DNA reads as TGCAGTGCTAGGGGAGGGGACTACGAGCAGTACTTC.

The table lists this clonotype with a count of one. The chain recombines TRBV19 with TRBJ1-5; TRBD1 matches 10 bases. This CDR3 has 16 residues. The V gene end was trimmed by 4 bases and the J gene end by 2 bases; junction bases not matched to a gene: 5. Germline CDR1 reads LNHDA; CDR2 reads SQIVND (reference sequence). The DNA for the CDR3 is TGTGCCAGTAGTACCCTCGGACAGGGGGGCAATCAGCCCCAGCATTTT. Protein: CASSTLGQGGNQPQHF.